One sample yielded the 7 T cell receptor beta chains listed below, sequenced in a study of identical twins. TCRdb processed the 5' RACE reads anew with MiXCR; each CDR3 protein has one entry. The profile shows 400,000 to 500,000 distinct CDR3 sequences, around 18% of them singletons. The sequenced material came from naive T cells sorted from blood. The receptors here all came from a man aged 50 or older in good health.

This clonotype was seen only a few times. This rearrangement joins TRBV27 to TRBJ2-7; TRBD2 agrees at 7 bases. Unmatched junction bases numbered 7, after V lost 5 bases and J lost 3 bases. Germline V lookup: CDR1 MNHEY, CDR2 SMNVEV (reference sequence). The CDR3 consists of 14 residues. CDR3 DNA: TGTGCCAGCAGTGAAGGGACGGGAGGCTACGAGCAGTACTTC. Protein product: CASSEGTGGYEQYF.

This clonotype was observed a handful of times. This chain joins TRBV10-3 and TRBJ2-5; 10 nucleotides line up with TRBD1. The V gene's germline CDR1 is ENHRY and CDR2 SYGVKD. The junction had 7 bases not matched to a gene; V was cut back by 7 bases and J by 5 bases. The CDR3 spans 14 residues. CDR3 DNA: TGTGCCATCACCGAGACAGGGGGCGGTGAGACCCAGTACTTC. This translates into CAITETGGGETQYF.

This clonotype was counted ten times or more. In nucleotides, the CDR3 is TGTGCCAGCAGCCCCTCTACGGTCTACTACAATGAGCAGTTCTTC. Translated: CASSPSTVYYNEQFF. The genes are TRBV7-8 and TRBJ2-1; D uncertain. The germline CDR1 and CDR2 sequences are SGHVS and FQNEAQ. V gave up 5 bases and J gave up 3 bases, with 14 bases separating them. The CDR3 sequence is 15 residues long.

The table lists this clonotype with many counts. J is TRBJ2-3 and V is TRBV10-3; TRBD2 matches 8 bases. This CDR3 has 18 residues. The trim removed 4 bases at V and 1 base at J, leaving 13 bases unmatched. The germline V gene encodes CDR1 ENHRY and CDR2 SYGVKD. The CDR3: CAISGPKGLGGGTDTQYF. The CDR3 region has the DNA TGTGCCATCAGTGGACCAAAGGGACTAGGAGGGGGCACAGATACGCAGTATTTT.

This rearrangement joins TRBV24-1 to TRBJ2-1, with 7 bases that match TRBD2. The germline V gene has CDR1 KGHDR and CDR2 SFDVKD. Trimming cost V 9 bases and J 2 bases; bases outside gene matches: 9. CDR3 length equals 15 residues. CDR3 amino acids: CATPSGTKTYNEQFF. Written as DNA, the CDR3 is TGTGCCACCCCATCAGGGACTAAAACCTACAATGAGCAGTTCTTC.

The chain recombines TRBV4-2 with TRBJ1-4; 8 bases agree with TRBD1. The CDR3 extends over 14 amino acids. The germline CDR1 and CDR2 sequences are LGHNA and YNFKEQ. J gave up 5 bases and V 6 bases, and 5 bases lay outside the gene matches. Written as DNA, the CDR3 is TGTGCCAGCAGAGGGACAGGCGGGAATGAAAAACTGTTTTTT. Translated, it gives CASRGTGGNEKLFF.

V is TRBV7-2 and J is TRBJ2-1, with D possibly being TRBD1 (6 bases). The V end was cut by 0 bases, the J end by 12 bases, with 15 bases between. This CDR3 comprises 14 residues. Germline V CDR1 and CDR2: SGHTA, FQGNSA. CDR3 residues: CASSLATGYRLQFF. Written as DNA, the CDR3 is TGTGCCAGCAGCTTAGCAACAGGGTACAGGTTGCAGTTCTTC.